A selection of T cell receptor beta chains follows, all from one sample in a study of blood T cells in healthy people across ages. TCRdb processed the 5' RACE reads anew with MiXCR; each CDR3 protein has one entry. Found here are approximately 780,000 distinct CDR3 sequences, roughly 24% of them singletons; the top ten hold about 2.9%. This sample also appeared in a second study, on T cells of mothers and their children.

The specimen sequenced was blood. These receptors all come from a boy younger than 18 in good health. The CDR3 runs from the conserved cysteine through the conserved F or W. Each record gives: CDR3 protein, CDR3 DNA, J gene, clone size, V gene, D gene. D genes are given only for firm matches. Expanded clones are given a class, and other clones once, few, many or no size at all.

CDR3 protein: CSVFLGVSNQPQHF; CDR3 DNA: TGCAGTGTATTCCTTGGGGTTAGCAATCAGCCCCAGCATTTT; J gene: TRBJ1-5; clone size: NA; V gene: TRBV20-1; D gene: NA
CDR3 protein: CASSTRTGVGYNEQFF; CDR3 DNA: TGTGCCAGCAGCACCCGGACAGGGGTTGGCTACAATGAGCAGTTCTTC; J gene: TRBJ2-1; clone size: few; V gene: TRBV9; D gene: TRBD1
CDR3 protein: CAISEPAGPPTEQYF; CDR3 DNA: TGTGCCATCAGTGAACCCGCGGGGCCCCCTACGGAGCAGTACTTC; J gene: TRBJ2-7; clone size: NA; V gene: TRBV10-3; D gene: NA
CDR3 protein: CASSQVYRANIQYF; CDR3 DNA: TGTGCCAGCAGCCAAGTCTACAGGGCAAACATTCAGTACTTC; J gene: TRBJ2-4; clone size: few; V gene: TRBV3-1; D gene: NA
CDR3 protein: CASSQDDGNNEKLFF; CDR3 DNA: TGCGCCAGCAGCCAAGACGACGGAAATAATGAAAAACTGTTTTTT; J gene: TRBJ1-4; clone size: once; V gene: TRBV4-1; D gene: NA
CDR3 protein: CVSSQGPGYGYTF; CDR3 DNA: TGTGTCAGCAGCCAAGGACCGGGCTATGGCTACACCTTC; J gene: TRBJ1-2; clone size: NA; V gene: TRBV7-6; D gene: NA
CDR3 protein: CSVSHGSNQPQHF; CDR3 DNA: TGCAGCGTTTCCCACGGAAGCAATCAGCCCCAGCATTTT; J gene: TRBJ1-5; clone size: few; V gene: TRBV29-1; D gene: NA
CDR3 protein: CASSLVQGNIQYF; CDR3 DNA: TGTGCCAGCAGCTTGGTACAGGGAAACATTCAGTACTTC; J gene: TRBJ2-4; clone size: NA; V gene: TRBV5-6; D gene: NA
CDR3 protein: CASSLTSLGYEQYF; CDR3 DNA: TGTGCCAGCAGTTTGACTAGTCTAGGCTACGAGCAGTACTTC; J gene: TRBJ2-7; clone size: few; V gene: TRBV27; D gene: NA
CDR3 protein: CASRTLQSVATNEKLFF; CDR3 DNA: TGTGCCAGCAGGACCCTTCAGTCCGTCGCAACTAATGAGAAACTGTTTTTT; J gene: TRBJ1-4; clone size: NA; V gene: TRBV6-1; D gene: NA
CDR3 protein: CSARVGLTNEKLFF; CDR3 DNA: TGCAGTGCTAGAGTAGGGTTAACAAATGAAAAACTGTTTTTT; J gene: TRBJ1-4; clone size: NA; V gene: TRBV20-1; D gene: NA
CDR3 protein: CASSQGRSNQPQHF; CDR3 DNA: TGTGCCAGCAGCCAAGGACGGAGCAATCAGCCCCAGCATTTT; J gene: TRBJ1-5; clone size: NA; V gene: TRBV4-2; D gene: NA
CDR3 protein: CASSFLGGIYNEQFF; CDR3 DNA: TGTGCCAGCAGCTTTTTGGGGGGGATCTACAATGAGCAGTTCTTC; J gene: TRBJ2-1; clone size: NA; V gene: TRBV7-2; D gene: TRBD2
CDR3 protein: CASSSVLLDTQYF; CDR3 DNA: TGTGCCAGCAGCTCCGTGCTACTAGATACGCAGTATTTT; J gene: TRBJ2-3; clone size: NA; V gene: TRBV5-6; D gene: NA
CDR3 protein: CASSLRAPGQGYEQYF; CDR3 DNA: TGTGCCAGCAGCTTACGGGCCCCGGGACAGGGGTACGAGCAGTACTTC; J gene: TRBJ2-7; clone size: NA; V gene: TRBV12-3/TRBV12-4; D gene: TRBD1
CDR3 protein: CASSPRGTVNQPQHF; CDR3 DNA: TGTGCCAGCAGCCCCCGCGGCACGGTAAATCAGCCCCAGCATTTT; J gene: TRBJ1-5; clone size: few; V gene: TRBV6-5; D gene: NA
CDR3 protein: CACDSDLNTGELFF; CDR3 DNA: TGTGCCTGCGACAGCGATCTGAACACCGGGGAGCTGTTTTTT; J gene: TRBJ2-2; clone size: NA; V gene: TRBV30; D gene: NA
CDR3 protein: CASSQNGGNTEAFF; CDR3 DNA: TGTGCCAGCAGCCAGAATGGAGGGAACACTGAAGCTTTCTTT; J gene: TRBJ1-1; clone size: few; V gene: TRBV3-1; D gene: NA
CDR3 protein: CASSHGSSGGYEQYF; CDR3 DNA: TGTGCCAGCAGCCACGGGAGTAGCGGGGGTTACGAGCAGTACTTC; J gene: TRBJ2-7; clone size: few; V gene: TRBV3-1; D gene: TRBD2
CDR3 protein: CASSYSKDSRYEQYF; CDR3 DNA: TGTGCCAGCAGTTACTCGAAGGACAGCCGCTACGAGCAGTACTTC; J gene: TRBJ2-7; clone size: NA; V gene: TRBV6-5; D gene: NA
CDR3 protein: CATQGLEGIQYF; CDR3 DNA: TGTGCCACACAAGGACTAGAAGGCATTCAGTACTTC; J gene: TRBJ2-4; clone size: NA; V gene: TRBV10-3; D gene: TRBD2
CDR3 protein: CASSAHRAYEQYF; CDR3 DNA: TGTGCCAGCAGTGCGCACAGGGCCTACGAGCAGTACTTC; J gene: TRBJ2-7; clone size: few; V gene: TRBV2; D gene: NA
CDR3 protein: CASSLDSSRGPGELFF; CDR3 DNA: TGTGCCAGCAGCTTGGACTCCTCCCGGGGTCCCGGGGAGCTGTTTTTT; J gene: TRBJ2-2; clone size: NA; V gene: TRBV7-2; D gene: NA
CDR3 protein: CAIRDTSGNTIYF; CDR3 DNA: TGTGCCATCAGAGACACCTCTGGAAACACCATATATTTT; J gene: TRBJ1-3; clone size: few; V gene: TRBV10-3; D gene: NA
CDR3 protein: CASSWRILATNEKLFF; CDR3 DNA: TGTGCCAGCAGCTGGAGGATACTTGCAACTAATGAAAAACTGTTTTTT; J gene: TRBJ1-4; clone size: NA; V gene: TRBV11-2; D gene: NA
CDR3 protein: CASGSLGANYGYTF; CDR3 DNA: TGTGCTAGTGGTTCCCTAGGAGCCAACTATGGCTACACCTTC; J gene: TRBJ1-2; clone size: NA; V gene: TRBV12-5; D gene: NA
CDR3 protein: CASSLGGLAGGPPFQETQYF; CDR3 DNA: TGTGCCAGCAGCTTAGGGGGACTAGCGGGGGGACCCCCCTTCCAAGAGACCCAGTACTTC; J gene: TRBJ2-5; clone size: NA; V gene: TRBV7-6; D gene: TRBD2
CDR3 protein: CASSGTSGGFQETQYF; CDR3 DNA: TGTGCCAGCAGCGGAACTAGCGGGGGGTTTCAAGAGACCCAGTACTTC; J gene: TRBJ2-5; clone size: few; V gene: TRBV7-2; D gene: TRBD2